This TCR beta chain was identified in a study of T cells after posttransplantation cyclophosphamide. TCRdb keeps only in-frame clones here, not all; method: immunoSEQ multiplex PCR. The sample includes tens of thousands of clones, none of them occurring once. This CDR3 is built from 14 residues. Germline loops: CDR1 LNHNV, CDR2 YYDKDF (reference sequence). J gave up 3 bases and V 4 bases, and 3 bases lay outside the gene matches. This clone was seen repeatedly, ten times or more. The rearrangement joins TRBV15 to TRBJ1-5; 7 bases are shared with TRBD1. The sequence was obtained from a woman between 50 and 59 years old in good health and a related stem cell transplant donor. The sample comprised PBMCs. CDR3 nucleotides: TGTGCCACCAGCAAGGGACAGAACAATCAGCCCCAGCATTTT. This sequence encodes CATSKGQNNQPQHF.